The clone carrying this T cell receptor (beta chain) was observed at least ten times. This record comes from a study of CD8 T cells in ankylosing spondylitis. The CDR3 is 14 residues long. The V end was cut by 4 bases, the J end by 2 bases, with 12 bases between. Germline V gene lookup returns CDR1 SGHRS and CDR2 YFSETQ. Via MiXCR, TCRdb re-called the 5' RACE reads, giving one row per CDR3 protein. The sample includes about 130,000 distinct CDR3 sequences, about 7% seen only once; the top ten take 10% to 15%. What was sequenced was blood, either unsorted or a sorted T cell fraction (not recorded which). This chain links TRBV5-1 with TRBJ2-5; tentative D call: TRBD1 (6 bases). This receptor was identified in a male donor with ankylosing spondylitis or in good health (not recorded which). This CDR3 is CASSPGTPQETQYF. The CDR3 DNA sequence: TGCGCCAGCAGCCCCGGGACACCACAAGAGACCCAGTACTTC.